This TCR beta chain appears in the sequencing data of a study of cytomegalovirus exposure and HLA in healthy donors. Germline-derived CDR1 and CDR2 are SEHNR and FQNEAQ (reference sequence). V trimming: 8 bases; J trimming: 4 bases; junction bases outside the gene matches: 6. This CDR3 has 14 amino acids. Libraries were prepared by immunoSEQ multiplex PCR; TCRdb keeps only in-frame clonotypes and omits some of them. The table includes under 200,000 clones, about three quarters detected once. The sequenced material came from PBMCs. The clonotype comes from a woman in her 30s in good health and CMV-seronegative. The chain is built from TRBV7-9 and TRBJ2-2, with 8 positions matching TRBD2. CDR3: CASPPGTSTGELFF. The CDR3 bases are TGTGCCAGCCCCCCGGGGACTAGCACCGGGGAGCTGTTTTTT.